The 7 T cell receptor beta chains presented below share a single source sample, sequenced in a study of T cells in Graves' hyperthyroidism and ophthalmopathy. Regions amplified from RNA transcripts were the TCR beta CDR3 regions. An initial round of RT-PCR targeting the TCR CDR3 relied on the HTBI primer set. TCRdb recomputed calls from the multiplex PCR reads with MiXCR, one row per CDR3 protein. The table records approximately 250,000 distinct CDR3 sequences, almost 25% of them present only once. Sequenced sample: blood. These receptor sequences come from a woman aged 35 to 49 with Graves' ophthalmopathy.

By share, this clonotype counts as medium-sized. The chain combines TRBV28 with TRBJ2-7; 10 bases fit TRBD2. J was trimmed by 0 bases and V by 3 bases; bases with no gene match: 8. Germline V gene data show CDR1 as MDHEN and CDR2 as SYDVKM. There are 17 residues in the CDR3. CDR3 DNA sequence: TGTGCCAGCAGTTTGAAACTAGCGGGGCCGAGCTCCTACGAGCAGTACTTC. Translation: CASSLKLAGPSSYEQYF.

At least ten counts were recorded for this clonotype. A much larger clonotype is one base distant, so this may be a read error. This chain joins TRBV6-1 and TRBJ2-7; TRBD2 matches at 10 bases. The germline CDR1 and CDR2 sequences are MNHNS and SASEGT. Trimming removed 6 bases from V and 0 bases from J; junction bases left unmatched: 2. The CDR3 is 14 amino acids. This CDR3 is CASRPSGSSYEQYF. The CDR3 bases are TGTGCCAGCAGGCCTAGCGGGAGCTCCTACGAGCAGTACTTC.

This clonotype showed up just once. The J gene is TRBJ2-5, the V gene TRBV28, with D tentatively TRBD2 (6 bases). Between the trimmed V and J ends, which lost 5 bases and 9 bases, there was a span of 22 bases. This CDR3 is 15 amino acids long. The germline V gene encodes CDR1 MDHEN and CDR2 SYDVKM. DNA for the CDR3: TGTGCCAGCAGTACCACTAGCAGAAGAGGGGAGGCCCAGTACTTC. It translates to CASSTTSRRGEAQYF.

Ten or more counts support this clonotype. The chain uses TRBV9 and TRBJ2-7; 12 bases match TRBD2. The V gene's germline CDR1 is SGDLS and CDR2 YYNGEE. V lost 2 bases to trimming and J lost 7 bases; unmatched junction nucleotides: 10. This CDR3 contains 16 residues. CDR3 nucleotide sequence: TGTGCCAGCAGCGTTAGAAGACTAGCGGGAGTTCGAGAGCAGTACTTC. This gives the protein CASSVRRLAGVREQYF. Variable domain in full (rest from reference TRBV9 and TRBJ2-7): DSGVTQTPKHLITATGQRVTLRCSPRSGDLSVYWYQQSLDQGLQFLIQYYNGEERAKGNILERFSAQQFPDLHSELNLSSLELGDSALYFCASSVRRLAGVREQYFGPGTRLTVT.

The chain joins TRBV12-3 or TRBV12-4 to TRBJ2-5, with 8 nucleotides matching TRBD2. The CDR3 contains 15 residues. Trimming cost V 5 bases and J 5 bases; bases outside gene matches: 10. CDR3 region: CASSPTTSERETQYF. In nucleotides, the CDR3 is TGTGCCAGCAGTCCGACGACTAGCGAGAGGGAGACCCAGTACTTC.

This clonotype was observed many times. This chain uses TRBV6-1 with TRBJ2-7; D gene uncertain. This CDR3 is built from 12 residues. Germline V CDR1 and CDR2: MNHNS, SASEGT. The V gene lost 6 bases and the J gene lost 3 bases, with 9 bases spanning the gap. The DNA of the CDR3 is TGTGCCAGCAGGTCGAAAAACTACGAGCAGTACTTC. It translates to CASRSKNYEQYF.

The genes are TRBV6-5 and TRBJ2-2; D is possibly TRBD2 (6 bases). This CDR3 region has 16 residues. V dropped 2 bases and J dropped 2 bases, with 12 bases sitting between them. In germline, CDR1 is MNHEY, CDR2 SVGAGI. The CDR3 sequence is CASSYVGGLNTGELFF. The DNA of the CDR3 is TGTGCCAGCAGTTACGTTGGGGGACTTAACACCGGGGAGCTGTTTTTT.